This T cell receptor (beta chain) is drawn from a study of blood T cells in healthy people across ages. Study details: Capture by template switching was about one barcoded beta molecule per two T cells.

Germline-derived CDR1 and CDR2 are SEHNR and FQNEAQ (reference sequence). The CDR3 is 16 residues long. V gave up 5 bases and J gave up 4 bases, with 20 bases separating them. Investigators took 8 to 10 milliliters of peripheral blood from every donor. Per sample, no less than 5 micrograms of total RNA were extracted. This clonotype showed up just a few times. With a J-beta primer mix and a sample-barcoded 5' primer, a second PCR ran about 7 to 12 cycles. TCRdb called the 5' RACE reads again in MiXCR, with one record for every CDR3 protein. Of roughly 1.6 million distinct CDR3 sequences in the sample, about 31% were seen once.

The clonotype originates from a woman aged 30 to 39 in good health. The material sequenced was blood. The gene calls are TRBV7-9 and TRBJ1-2, with D possibly TRBD1 on 6 matching bases. The CDR3 nucleotides are TGTGCCAGCAGCCCCCAAGGAGGGGTAGGGGGCTATGGCTACACCTTC. Protein: CASSPQGGVGGYGYTF. Full variable domain (outside the CDR3, taken from reference TRBV7-9 and TRBJ1-2): DTGVSQNPRHKITKRGQNVTFRCDPISEHNRLYWYRQTLGQGPEFLTYFQNEAQLEKSRLLSDRFSAERPKGSFSTLEIQRTEQGDSAMYLCASSPQGGVGGYGYTFGSGTRLTVV.